A single TCR beta chain is shown here with its context. Antigen specificity is unknown. The sample originates from a study of T cell responses to AZD1222 COVID-19 vaccine. Regarding the study as a whole: Two doses of AZD1222 preceded a rise in Spike-specific TCR breadth and depth. Baseline serostatus was positive in only a handful of AZD1222 recipients. Spike was spanned by vaccine-associated CD4 TCRs, which were dominant at 160-218 and 743-854.

Profiled with immunoSEQ multiplex PCR; TCRdb holds only in-frame clones, not every one. The sample has around 140,000 clones, over 90% seen once. Germline lookup yields CDR1 MGHRA and CDR2 YSYEKL. V gave up 6 bases and J gave up 8 bases; unmatched junction bases: 5. This CDR3 contains 14 residues. The chain has TRBV4-1 and TRBJ1-4; 11 nucleotides agree with TRBD1. This clonotype was sampled from an adult in good health. The sample here was peripheral blood, taken on day 0 of AZD1222 vaccination. The CDR3 loop reads CASSSGQGDEKLFF. CDR3 DNA sequence: TGCGCCAGCAGTTCGGGACAGGGGGACGAAAAACTGTTTTTT.